This T cell receptor (beta chain) was recorded in a study of technical replicates of blood from several donors. The assay was immunoSEQ multiplex PCR, and TCRdb's table has in-frame clones only and misses some. The sample carries about 85,000 clones, 85% to 95% recorded once. Germline loops: CDR1 MDHEN, CDR2 SYDVKM. The CDR3 extends over 15 amino acids. V lost 3 bases, J lost 9 bases, and 18 bases lay in between. The receptor was isolated from a human donor in good health. The gene calls are TRBV28 and TRBJ2-4, with D perhaps TRBD2 (5 bases). Sequencing was done on a sample of T cells isolated from PBMCs. The CDR3 loop is CASSFFVGRWSIQYF. As DNA, the CDR3 is TGTGCCAGCAGTTTTTTTGTAGGGAGATGGAGCATTCAGTACTTC.